This T cell receptor (beta chain) originates from a study of regulatory T cells in long-lasting Graves disease. This sample's time point: persistent/refractory GD, antithyroid drugs over 5 years with positive TRAb. Generation of the TCR library employed RNA extracted from PBMCs. At least ten counts were recorded for this clonotype. CDR1 and CDR2 (germline): MNHEY, SVGEGT. V was cut by 8 bases and J by 6 bases, with 14 bases left in between. The CDR3 sequence is 12 residues long. Building of the TCR beta libraries involved iRepertoire HTBI primers and Arm-PCR of CDR3 regions. TCRdb ran MiXCR on the multiplex PCR reads and lists one entry per CDR3 protein. This sample has fewer than 600,000 distinct CDR3 sequences, with 22% found just once.

The gene calls are TRBV6-2 or TRBV6-3 and TRBJ2-7, with a possible D match to TRBD2 (5 bases). This specimen was peripheral blood mononuclear cells (PBMCs), taken when the disease was refractory, from a patient treated with antithyroid drugs. The clonotype was recovered from a female donor with Graves disease. Here the CDR3 reads CASGRLRAEQYF. The CDR3 coding sequence is TGTGCCAGCGGACGGTTGCGGGCCGAGCAGTACTTC.